This note documents a single T cell receptor beta chain sequence. This sample was included in a study of T cell changes during pregnancy in multiple sclerosis. Produced via immunoSEQ multiplex PCR; TCRdb's table is partial and in-frame only. Of roughly 84,000 clones in the sample, around 93% were seen once. The V and J ends lost 1 base and 4 bases respectively, with 5 bases between them. This CDR3 has 13 residues. Germline-derived CDR1 and CDR2 are SGHTA and FQGNSA. The chain is built from TRBV7-2 and TRBJ2-1; D ambiguous. The specimen was peripheral blood, collected in the third trimester of pregnancy. This clonotype was obtained from a female donor in good health, enrolled as a control in a pregnancy study. CDR3 DNA sequence: TGTGCCAGCAGCTTAGGGCGGTACAATGAGCAGTTCTTC. Translating it yields CASSLGRYNEQFF.